This is a list of T cell receptor beta chains from one sample in a study of monozygotic twins with cystic fibrosis. TCRdb's table, derived via immunoSEQ multiplex PCR, lists solely in-frame clones and lacks some. The table records under 40,000 clones, roughly 97% of them present only once. The sequenced sample was blood. Source of these receptors: a girl aged 2 to 9 with cystic fibrosis. CDR3s include the opening cysteine and the closing phenylalanine or tryptophan. The order of the fields is clone size, D gene, J gene, V gene, CDR3 DNA, CDR3 protein. The D gene is left open where the match is weak. Clone size is shown for a subset of rows, as once, few, many or a class of expanded clone.

clone_size: -; d_call: -; j_call: TRBJ2-5; v_call: TRBV28; cdr3_nt: TGTGCCAGCGGGGGGCTGGAGACCCAGTACTTC; cdr3_aa: CASGGLETQYF
clone_size: -; d_call: TRBD2; j_call: TRBJ2-7; v_call: TRBV5-4; cdr3_nt: TGTGCCTGCGGGACTAGCGTTGTCGGGCAGTACTTC; cdr3_aa: CACGTSVVGQYF
clone_size: -; d_call: TRBD2; j_call: TRBJ2-7; v_call: TRBV7-2; cdr3_nt: TGTGCCAGCAGCTTAGAGGTTTGGGGAGGGGTCTACGAGCAGTACTTC; cdr3_aa: CASSLEVWGGVYEQYF
clone_size: -; d_call: TRBD2; j_call: TRBJ2-1; v_call: TRBV2; cdr3_nt: TGTGCCAGCAGTGAACGACTAGCGAGGAATGAGCAGTTCTTC; cdr3_aa: CASSERLARNEQFF
clone_size: -; d_call: -; j_call: TRBJ2-2; v_call: TRBV6-6; cdr3_nt: TGTGCCAGCAGCCCGACCCCAGTGAACACCGGGGAGCTGTTTTTT; cdr3_aa: CASSPTPVNTGELFF
clone_size: -; d_call: -; j_call: TRBJ1-6; v_call: TRBV6-1; cdr3_nt: TGTGCCAGCAGCCCGGGACCGCGTAATTCACCCCTCCACTTT; cdr3_aa: CASSPGPRNSPLHF
clone_size: -; d_call: -; j_call: TRBJ2-3; v_call: TRBV18; cdr3_nt: TGTGCCAGCTCACCCGAGAGCACAGATACGCAGTATTTT; cdr3_aa: CASSPESTDTQYF
clone_size: -; d_call: -; j_call: TRBJ1-1; v_call: TRBV5-1; cdr3_nt: TGCGCCAGCAGCTTGGAGGGCACTGAAGCTTTCTTT; cdr3_aa: CASSLEGTEAFF
clone_size: -; d_call: TRBD2; j_call: TRBJ2-1; v_call: TRBV9; cdr3_nt: TGTGCCAGCAGCGTAGGGGGACTAGTGTTGAATGAGCAGTTCTTC; cdr3_aa: CASSVGGLVLNEQFF
clone_size: -; d_call: -; j_call: TRBJ1-1; v_call: TRBV19; cdr3_nt: TGTGCCAGTAGTGCGGGACGGTACACTGAAGCTTTCTTT; cdr3_aa: CASSAGRYTEAFF
clone_size: -; d_call: TRBD2; j_call: TRBJ2-7; v_call: TRBV7-8; cdr3_nt: TGTGCCAGCAGCTTGGGAGGGCACGAGCAGTACTTC; cdr3_aa: CASSLGGHEQYF
clone_size: -; d_call: TRBD2; j_call: TRBJ2-1; v_call: TRBV11-3; cdr3_nt: TGTGCCAGCAGCTTTGATCTAGCGGGGGACAATGAGCAGTTCTTC; cdr3_aa: CASSFDLAGDNEQFF
clone_size: -; d_call: -; j_call: TRBJ1-1; v_call: TRBV30; cdr3_nt: TGTGCCTGGAGTCCCAGGGGGAACACTGAAGCTTTCTTT; cdr3_aa: CAWSPRGNTEAFF
clone_size: -; d_call: -; j_call: TRBJ2-7; v_call: TRBV6-1; cdr3_nt: TGTGCCACCCGACTCACAGTCTACGAGCAGTACTTC; cdr3_aa: CATRLTVYEQYF
clone_size: -; d_call: -; j_call: TRBJ2-7; v_call: TRBV6-5; cdr3_nt: TGTGCCAGCAGTCCACTTACGGGACTTTACGAGCAGTACTTC; cdr3_aa: CASSPLTGLYEQYF
clone_size: once; d_call: -; j_call: TRBJ1-2; v_call: TRBV7-9; cdr3_nt: TGTGCCAGCAGCATTACGGATTTCTATGGCTACACCTTC; cdr3_aa: CASSITDFYGYTF
clone_size: -; d_call: -; j_call: TRBJ2-7; v_call: TRBV5-5; cdr3_nt: TGTGCCAGCAGCTTGCGCTCCTACGAGCAGTACTTC; cdr3_aa: CASSLRSYEQYF
clone_size: -; d_call: -; j_call: TRBJ1-3; v_call: TRBV4-1; cdr3_nt: TGCGCCAGCAGCCAAGATTGGGCAGATTCTGGAAACACCATATATTTT; cdr3_aa: CASSQDWADSGNTIYF
clone_size: once; d_call: TRBD2; j_call: TRBJ2-7; v_call: TRBV6-6; cdr3_nt: TGTGCCAGCAGTTACCGACTAGCGGGAGCCTACGAGCAGTACTTC; cdr3_aa: CASSYRLAGAYEQYF
clone_size: -; d_call: -; j_call: TRBJ2-3; v_call: TRBV7-9; cdr3_nt: TGTGCCAGCAGCCGTCAGACAGATACGCAGTATTTT; cdr3_aa: CASSRQTDTQYF
clone_size: once; d_call: TRBD2; j_call: TRBJ2-1; v_call: TRBV10-2; cdr3_nt: TGCGCCAGCAGTGCCGGCGGGACTAGCGCCTCAAAAGTCTACAATGAGCAGTTCTTC; cdr3_aa: CASSAGGTSASKVYNEQFF
clone_size: -; d_call: -; j_call: TRBJ1-1; v_call: TRBV5-4; cdr3_nt: TGTGCCAGCAGCTTGGCCAAGGCAGGTAACACTGAAGCTTTCTTT; cdr3_aa: CASSLAKAGNTEAFF
clone_size: -; d_call: -; j_call: TRBJ2-7; v_call: TRBV27; cdr3_nt: TGTGCCAGCAGTTTATTGGGAAACTCCTACGAGCAGTACTTC; cdr3_aa: CASSLLGNSYEQYF
clone_size: -; d_call: -; j_call: TRBJ1-2; v_call: TRBV30; cdr3_nt: TGTGCCTGGAGTCCCCGACCCGACAGTTACTATGGCTACACCTTC; cdr3_aa: CAWSPRPDSYYGYTF
clone_size: once; d_call: -; j_call: TRBJ1-1; v_call: TRBV11-2; cdr3_nt: TGTGCCAGCAGCTCCAGGGTCAGCGAAGCTTTCTTT; cdr3_aa: CASSSRVSEAFF
clone_size: -; d_call: -; j_call: TRBJ2-2; v_call: TRBV19; cdr3_nt: TGTGCCAGCGAACTAGGGTGGAACACCGGGGAGCTGTTTTTT; cdr3_aa: CASELGWNTGELFF
clone_size: -; d_call: -; j_call: TRBJ1-2; v_call: TRBV29-1; cdr3_nt: TGCAGCGTTGAGGCAGTATATGGCTACACCTTC; cdr3_aa: CSVEAVYGYTF
clone_size: -; d_call: -; j_call: TRBJ2-7; v_call: TRBV6-1; cdr3_nt: TGTGCCAGCAGTGAAGATGGTATAACCTACGAGCAGTACTTC; cdr3_aa: CASSEDGITYEQYF